These 25 T cell receptor beta chains were sequenced from one sample in a study of blood T cell repertoires in COVID-19 (dated by TCRdb to about 2020). Libraries were constructed by the immunoSEQ multiplex PCR assay. TCRdb took over this immuneACCESS table, retaining in-frame rearrangements with V and J assigned. Such tables are incomplete; in checked studies, under half of the missing clones stem from an unresolved V gene, and the remainder is unexplained. Across this sample there are approximately 260,000 clones, with 75% to 95% seen only once. Over 1.5% of the sample is in the top ten clones. Sequenced: PBMCs or T cells enriched from blood (not recorded which). Receptors were obtained from a young woman who had recovered from COVID-19.

As DNA, the CDR3 is TGCGCCAGCAGCTTGTGGCGGGACAGCAAGAACACCGGGGAGCTGTTTTTT. It specifies CASSLWRDSKNTGELFF. The rearrangement links TRBV5-1 to TRBJ2-2; maybe TRBD1 (7 bases). Between the trimmed V and J ends, which lost 1 base and 1 base, there was a span of 14 bases. The CDR3 runs to 17 residues. CDR1 is SGHRS and CDR2 is YFSETQ in the germline V gene.

The CDR3 nucleotides are TGTGCCAGCAGTTCATGGTTAGGGAGTGAGCAGTTCTTC. This encodes CASSSWLGSEQFF. The rearrangement joins TRBV27 to TRBJ2-1; possibly TRBD2 for D (5 bases). CDR3 size: 13 residues. V was pared by 4 bases and J by 9 bases, with 13 bases between. Per germline, CDR1 MNHEY and CDR2 SMNVEV (reference sequence).

V gene TRBV27 combines with J gene TRBJ1-4, with 8 positions matching TRBD1. Trimming at V came to 5 bases and at J to 8 bases, leaving 13 bases not matched to a gene. The V gene's germline CDR1 is MNHEY and CDR2 SMNVEV (reference sequence). The CDR3 loop spans 16 amino acids. The CDR3 is CASSPWGQERREKLFF. The CDR3 DNA is TGTGCCAGCAGTCCATGGGGACAGGAACGGCGGGAAAAACTGTTTTTT.

The CDR3 nucleotides read TGTGCCAGCAGCTCCCTGGGGACTAGCATTTCCTACGAGCAGTACTTC. This gives the protein CASSSLGTSISYEQYF. The rearrangement links TRBV11-2 to TRBJ2-7; TRBD2 matches 9 bases. Trimming at V came to 4 bases and at J to 1 base, leaving 8 bases not matched to a gene. The CDR3 extends over 16 amino acids. Germline lookup yields CDR1 SGHAT and CDR2 FQNNGV.

The chain employs TRBV5-6 and TRBJ2-3; 7 positions match TRBD2. Germline lookup yields CDR1 SGHDT and CDR2 YYEEEE. With 4 bases clipped from V and 1 base from J, the junction kept 9 bases outside the gene matches. CDR3 length: 16 residues. The CDR3 sequence: CASSLVMAGGTDTQYF. In nucleotides, the CDR3 is TGTGCCAGCAGCCTTGTAATGGCGGGAGGCACAGATACGCAGTATTTT.

The rearrangement joins TRBV5-1 to TRBJ2-3; the D is unclear. V lost 2 bases and J 2 bases, leaving 12 bases between the germline ends. Germline-derived CDR1 and CDR2 are SGHRS and YFSETQ. The CDR3 runs to 15 residues. Written as DNA, the CDR3 is TGCGCCAGCAGCTTCGGATCGGGTAACACAGATACGCAGTATTTT. Protein product: CASSFGSGNTDTQYF. The variable domain in full, with the rest retrieved from reference TRBV5-1 and TRBJ2-3, is KAGVTQTPRYLIKTRGQQVTLSCSPISGHRSVSWYQQTPGQGLQFLFEYFSETQRNKGNFPGRFSGRQFSNSRSEMNVSTLELGDSALYLCASSFGSGNTDTQYFGPGTRLTVL.

The V call is TRBV13, the J call TRBJ1-2, with a possible D match to TRBD1 (5 bases). This CDR3 region has 13 residues. Trimming removed 5 bases at V and 4 bases at J, with 11 bases between. The germline V gene encodes CDR1 PRHDT and CDR2 FYEKMQ (reference sequence). The CDR3, as DNA: TGTGCCAGCAGCATGCCCGACAGCTATGGCTACACCTTC. Translation: CASSMPDSYGYTF. The full variable domain, its missing parts supplied by reference TRBV13 and TRBJ1-2, is AAGVIQSPRHLIKEKRETATLKCYPIPRHDTVYWYQQGPGQDPQFLISFYEKMQSDKGSIPDRFSAQQFSDYHSELNMSSLELGDSALYFCASSMPDSYGYTFGSGTRLTVV.

This clone showed up just once. V gene TRBV28 combines with J gene TRBJ2-7, with 14 nucleotides matching TRBD2. In germline, CDR1 is MDHEN, CDR2 SYDVKM. This CDR3 is built from 14 residues. V trimming: 9 bases; J trimming: 2 bases; junction bases outside the gene matches: 3. In nucleotides, the CDR3 is TGTGCCAGTAGACTAGCGGGAGGGACCTACGAGCAGTACTTC. Protein: CASRLAGGTYEQYF.

This rearrangement joins TRBV7-9 to TRBJ2-3; TRBD2 matches at 12 bases. V dropped 3 bases and J dropped 1; count of bases not matched to a gene: 5. This CDR3 is 17 amino acids long. CDR1 and CDR2 from the germline V gene are SEHNR and FQNEAQ (reference sequence). CDR3 residues: CASSLVTSGGGTDTQYF. The CDR3 DNA reads TGTGCCAGCAGCTTGGTGACTAGCGGGGGCGGCACAGATACGCAGTATTTT.

The CDR3 DNA sequence: TGTGCCAGCAGCCCCTGGTTGGCGGGGACTGAGCAGTTCTTC. Residues: CASSPWLAGTEQFF. V usage is TRBV5-8 and J usage is TRBJ2-1, with D possibly TRBD2 on 6 matching bases. There are 14 residues in the CDR3. V lost 4 bases and J 9 bases, leaving 17 bases between the germline ends. From germline, CDR1 is SGHTS and CDR2 YDEGEE.

The chain is built from TRBV18 and TRBJ1-3, with a tentative D call TRBD1 (5 bases). The CDR3 spans 15 residues. Germline CDR1 is KGHSH and CDR2 is LQKENI. The V gene lost 3 bases and the J gene lost 4 bases, with 13 bases spanning the gap. The CDR3 loop is CASSPTQGIGNTIYF. The CDR3 region has the DNA TGTGCCAGCTCACCGACGCAGGGAATAGGAAACACCATATATTTT. Using reference TRBV18 and TRBJ1-3 for the parts outside the CDR3, the full variable domain is NAGVMQNPRHLVRRRGQEARLRCSPMKGHSHVYWYRQLPEEGLKFMVYLQKENIIDESGMPKERFSAEFPKEGPSILRIQQVVRGDSAAYFCASSPTQGIGNTIYFGEGSWLTVV.

This chain joins TRBV18 and TRBJ2-4, with a possible D match to TRBD1 (5 bases). This CDR3 region has 15 residues. V gave up 1 base and J gave up 4 bases, with 11 bases separating them. Germline values: CDR1 KGHSH, CDR2 LQKENI. The CDR3 DNA reads TGTGCCAGCTCACCACAGGGGTCCCAAAAAAACATTCAGTACTTC. This codes for CASSPQGSQKNIQYF.

The chain carries TRBV5-1 and TRBJ1-2, with TRBD1 as a possible D gene (6 bases). This CDR3 contains 14 residues. Germline V gives CDR1 SGHRS, CDR2 YFSETQ. The V end was cut by 4 bases, the J end by 5 bases, with 15 bases between. The CDR3 DNA follows: TGCGCCAGCAGCCCCTCCACAACAGGGTATGGCTACACCTTC. It is translated as CASSPSTTGYGYTF.

This clone appeared once. This chain links TRBV18 with TRBJ2-2, with TRBD2 as a possible D gene (6 bases). This CDR3 contains 15 residues. The germline V gene has CDR1 KGHSH and CDR2 LQKENI. Trimming pared 4 bases from V and 3 bases from J, leaving 12 bases between. CDR3 loop: CASSRPGRYTGELFF. CDR3 bases: TGTGCCAGCTCACGACCCGGGAGATACACCGGGGAGCTGTTTTTT.

The gene calls are TRBV11-3 and TRBJ2-7; TRBD1 matches 8 bases. The CDR3 loop spans 14 amino acids. Germline V gene lookup returns CDR1 SGHNT and CDR2 YENEEA. V shed 2 bases and J 2 bases; nucleotides not matched to a gene: 2. This chain's CDR3 is CASSLRDRTYEQYF. The CDR3 coding sequence is TGTGCCAGCAGCTTAAGGGACAGGACCTACGAGCAGTACTTC.

The V gene is TRBV28, the J gene TRBJ1-5; maybe TRBD1 (5 bases). With 6 bases removed from V and 6 bases from J, the gap between germline ends came to 24 bases. CDR1 and CDR2 from the germline V gene are MDHEN and SYDVKM. There are 17 residues in the CDR3. Here the CDR3 reads CASSKPTGGGRSQPQHF. CDR3 coding DNA: TGTGCCAGCAGCAAACCCACGGGGGGGGGAAGGAGTCAGCCCCAGCATTTT.

The sample holds one count of this clone. The chain has TRBV29-1 and TRBJ2-7; a weak D match, TRBD1 (6 bases). In germline, CDR1 is SQVTM, CDR2 ANQGSEA. This CDR3 contains 11 residues. CDR3 sequence: CSGGHPYEQYF. The CDR3 nucleotides are TGCAGTGGGGGACACCCCTACGAGCAGTACTTC.

This clone came up once. For the CDR3, the DNA is TGTGCCAGCAGCAAACAGGGGGAGGGCTATGGCTACACCTTC. Protein sequence: CASSKQGEGYGYTF. The chain recombines TRBV2 with TRBJ1-2, with 8 bases that match TRBD1. V lost 6 bases to trimming and J lost 4 bases; unmatched junction nucleotides: 7. CDR3 length: 14 residues. CDR1 is SNHLY and CDR2 is FYNNEI in the germline V gene.

This chain connects TRBV28 to TRBJ2-7; TRBD2 aligns across 12 bases. The CDR3 covers 17 residues. V was pared by 4 bases and J by 3 bases, with 10 bases of the junction left unmatched. CDR1 MDHEN and CDR2 SYDVKM come from the germline V gene. The CDR3 region has the DNA TGTGCCAGCAGTTCTCTAGCGGGAGGGCCCCGTGACTACGAGCAGTACTTC. This translates into CASSSLAGGPRDYEQYF.

The V call is TRBV28, the J call TRBJ1-2; tentative D call: TRBD1 (5 bases). This CDR3 is 15 amino acids long. Looked up from germline, CDR1 is MDHEN and CDR2 is SYDVKM. V was clipped by 2 bases and J by 0 bases, with 10 bases between them. CDR3 DNA sequence: TGTGCCAGCAGTTTAGGCAGGGCAGCTAACTATGGCTACACCTTC. Translated, it gives CASSLGRAANYGYTF.

This chain links TRBV19 with TRBJ1-6; D is possibly TRBD1 (6 bases). Germline V gene data show CDR1 as LNHDA and CDR2 as SQIVND (reference sequence). The V and J ends lost 6 bases and 1 base respectively, with 13 bases between them. CDR3 length: 16 residues. The chain's CDR3 is CASRPQGLSYNSPLHF. CDR3 in DNA: TGTGCCAGTAGGCCCCAGGGGTTATCCTATAATTCACCCCTCCACTTT.

The chain has TRBV2 and TRBJ2-1; TRBD2 aligns across 13 bases. The junction had 5 bases not matched to a gene; V was cut back by 6 bases and J by 9 bases. CDR3 length: 14 residues. CDR1 and CDR2 (germline): SNHLY, FYNNEI. This chain's CDR3 is CASRGTSGTGEQFF. As DNA, the CDR3 is TGTGCCAGCAGAGGGACTAGCGGGACGGGTGAGCAGTTCTTC.

This clone was counted between two and nine times. The V gene is TRBV11-2, the J gene TRBJ1-1; perhaps TRBD1 as D (6 bases). The CDR3 consists of 16 residues. The germline gives CDR1 SGHAT, CDR2 FQNNGV. V lost 1 base, J lost 3 bases, and 15 bases lay in between. CDR3 sequence: CASSLGRDTFYTEAFF. Written as DNA, the CDR3 is TGTGCCAGCAGCTTAGGCCGGGACACATTTTACACTGAAGCTTTCTTT.

The V call is TRBV3-1 (or the pseudogene TRBV3-2), the J call TRBJ1-5; weak D call: TRBD1 (5 bases). CDR3 length: 13 amino acids. Germline V gene sequence: CDR1 LGHDT, CDR2 YNNKEL (reference sequence). V dropped 8 bases and J dropped 6 bases, with 14 bases sitting between them. This chain's CDR3 is CASSNSGGQPQHF. The CDR3 coding sequence is TGTGCCAGCTCAAACAGCGGGGGTCAGCCCCAGCATTTT.

The chain has TRBV20-1 and TRBJ2-7, with D perhaps TRBD2 (6 bases). Trimming shortened V by 3 bases and J by 4 bases, and 13 bases separated the two germline ends. This CDR3 contains 13 residues. Germline CDR1 reads DFQATT; CDR2 reads SNEGSKA (reference sequence). CDR3 amino acids: CSASFSGAYEQYF. DNA of the CDR3: TGCAGTGCTAGTTTTAGCGGAGCATACGAGCAGTACTTC.